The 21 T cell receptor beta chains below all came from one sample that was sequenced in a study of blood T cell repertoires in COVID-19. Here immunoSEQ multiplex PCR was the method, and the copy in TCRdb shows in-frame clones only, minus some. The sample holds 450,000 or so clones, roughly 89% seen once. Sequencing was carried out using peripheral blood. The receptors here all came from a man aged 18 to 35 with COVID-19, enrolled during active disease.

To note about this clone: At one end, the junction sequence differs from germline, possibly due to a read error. This CDR3 is CASSAPGQGNF. The CDR3 DNA follows: TGTGCCAGCAGCGCCCCGGGACAGGGAAACTTC. The rearrangement joins TRBV6-5 to TRBJ2-5; TRBD1 aligns across 9 bases. The CDR3 spans 11 residues. Germline lookup yields CDR1 MNHEY and CDR2 SVGAGI.

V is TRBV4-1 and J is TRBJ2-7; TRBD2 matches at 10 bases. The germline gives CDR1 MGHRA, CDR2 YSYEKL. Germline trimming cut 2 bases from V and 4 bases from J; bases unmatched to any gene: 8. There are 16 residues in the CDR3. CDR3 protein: CASSQNLAGGLYEQYF. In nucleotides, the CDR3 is TGCGCCAGCAGCCAAAACTTAGCGGGGGGACTATACGAGCAGTACTTC.

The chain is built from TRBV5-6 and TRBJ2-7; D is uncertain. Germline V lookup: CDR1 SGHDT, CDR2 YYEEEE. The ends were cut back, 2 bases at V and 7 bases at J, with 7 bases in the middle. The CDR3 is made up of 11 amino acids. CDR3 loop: CASSFDGEQYF. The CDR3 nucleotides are TGTGCCAGCAGCTTCGACGGGGAGCAGTACTTC.

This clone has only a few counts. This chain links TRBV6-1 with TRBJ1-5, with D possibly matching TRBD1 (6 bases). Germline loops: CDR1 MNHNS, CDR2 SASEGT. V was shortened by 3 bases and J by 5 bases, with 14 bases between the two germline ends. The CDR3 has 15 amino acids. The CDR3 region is CASSEGAAADQPQHF. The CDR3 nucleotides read TGTGCCAGCAGTGAGGGGGCGGCCGCGGATCAGCCCCAGCATTTT.

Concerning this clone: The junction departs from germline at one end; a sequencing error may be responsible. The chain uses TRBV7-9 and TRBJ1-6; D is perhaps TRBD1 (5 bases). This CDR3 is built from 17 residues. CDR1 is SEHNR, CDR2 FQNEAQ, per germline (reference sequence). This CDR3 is CASSLDRPSSYNSPLHF. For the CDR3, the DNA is TGTGCCAGCAGTTTAGACAGACCGAGCTCCTATAATTCACCCCTCCACTTT.

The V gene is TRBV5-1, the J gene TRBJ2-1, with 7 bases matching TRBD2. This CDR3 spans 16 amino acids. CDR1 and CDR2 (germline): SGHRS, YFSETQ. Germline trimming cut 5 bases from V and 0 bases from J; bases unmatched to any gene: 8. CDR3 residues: CASSFSSGSSYNEQFF. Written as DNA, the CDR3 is TGCGCCAGCAGTTTTTCTAGCGGAAGCTCCTACAATGAGCAGTTCTTC.

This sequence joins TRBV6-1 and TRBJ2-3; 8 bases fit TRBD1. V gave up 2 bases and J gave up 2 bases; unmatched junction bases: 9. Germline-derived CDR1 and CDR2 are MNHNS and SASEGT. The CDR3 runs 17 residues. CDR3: CASSEPRDRRSTDTQYF. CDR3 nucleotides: TGTGCCAGCAGTGAACCCAGGGACAGGCGGTCCACAGATACGCAGTATTTT.

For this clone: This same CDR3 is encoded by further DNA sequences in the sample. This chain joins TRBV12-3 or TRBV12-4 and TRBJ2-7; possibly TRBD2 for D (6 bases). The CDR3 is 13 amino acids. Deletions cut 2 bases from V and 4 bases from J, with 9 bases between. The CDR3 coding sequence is TGTGCCAGCAGTTTACTTCGGGGGTACGAGCAGTACTTC. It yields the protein CASSLLRGYEQYF.

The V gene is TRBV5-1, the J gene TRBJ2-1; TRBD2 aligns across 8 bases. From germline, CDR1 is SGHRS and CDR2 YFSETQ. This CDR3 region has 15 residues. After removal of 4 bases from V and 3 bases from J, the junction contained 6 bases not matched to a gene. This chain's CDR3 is CASSPGLAGYNEQFF. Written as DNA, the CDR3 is TGCGCCAGCAGCCCCGGACTAGCCGGCTACAATGAGCAGTTCTTC.

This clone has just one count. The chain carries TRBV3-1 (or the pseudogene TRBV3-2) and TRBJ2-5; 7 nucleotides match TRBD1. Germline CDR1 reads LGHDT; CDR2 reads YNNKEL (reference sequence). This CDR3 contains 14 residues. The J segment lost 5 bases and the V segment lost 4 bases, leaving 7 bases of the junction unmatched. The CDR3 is CASSPGQHFETQYF. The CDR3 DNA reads TGTGCCAGCAGCCCGGGACAGCACTTCGAGACCCAGTACTTC.

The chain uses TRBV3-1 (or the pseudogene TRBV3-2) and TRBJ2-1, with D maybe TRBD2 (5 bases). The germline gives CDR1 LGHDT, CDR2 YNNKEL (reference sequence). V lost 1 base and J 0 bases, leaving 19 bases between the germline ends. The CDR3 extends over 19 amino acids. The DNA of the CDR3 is TGTGCCAGCAGCCAAGGGATTTTCAAGCGGAAGAGCTCCTACAATGAGCAGTTCTTC. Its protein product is CASSQGIFKRKSSYNEQFF.

Written as DNA, the CDR3 is TGTGCCACCAGTCGATCGGGAGGGGGCTATGAGCAGTTCTTC. It encodes CATSRSGGGYEQFF. This chain uses TRBV24-1 with TRBJ2-1, with a tentative D call TRBD2 (8 bases). Germline CDR1 reads KGHDR; CDR2 reads SFDVKD. Between the trimmed V and J ends, which lost 6 bases and 8 bases, there was a span of 16 bases. The CDR3 is 14 amino acids.

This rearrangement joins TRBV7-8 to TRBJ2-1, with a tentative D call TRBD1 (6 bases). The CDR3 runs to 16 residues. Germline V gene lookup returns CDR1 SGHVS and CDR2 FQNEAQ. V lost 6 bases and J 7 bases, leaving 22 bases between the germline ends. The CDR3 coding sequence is TGTGCCAGCAGGCCAGTTGTGGGGGCGAGTCGGAATGAGCAGTTCTTC. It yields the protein CASRPVVGASRNEQFF.

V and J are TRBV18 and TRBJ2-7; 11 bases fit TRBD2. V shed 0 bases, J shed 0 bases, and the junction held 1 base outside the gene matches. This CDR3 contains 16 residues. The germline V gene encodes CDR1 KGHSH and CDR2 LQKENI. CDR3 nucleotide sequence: TGTGCCAGCTCACCACCGGGACTAGCGGACTCCTACGAGCAGTACTTC. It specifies CASSPPGLADSYEQYF.

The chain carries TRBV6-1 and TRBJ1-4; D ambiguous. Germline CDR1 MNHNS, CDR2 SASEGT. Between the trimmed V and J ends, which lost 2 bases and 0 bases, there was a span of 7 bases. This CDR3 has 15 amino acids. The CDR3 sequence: CASSEQDATNEKLFF. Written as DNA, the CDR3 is TGTGCCAGCAGTGAACAGGATGCAACTAATGAAAAACTGTTTTTT.

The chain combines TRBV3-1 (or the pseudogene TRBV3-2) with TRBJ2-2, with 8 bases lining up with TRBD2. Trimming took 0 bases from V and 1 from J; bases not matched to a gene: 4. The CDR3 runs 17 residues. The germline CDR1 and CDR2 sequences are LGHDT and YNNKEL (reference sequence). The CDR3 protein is CASSQDIAGMNTGELFF. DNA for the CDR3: TGTGCCAGCAGCCAAGATATAGCGGGGATGAACACCGGGGAGCTGTTTTTT.

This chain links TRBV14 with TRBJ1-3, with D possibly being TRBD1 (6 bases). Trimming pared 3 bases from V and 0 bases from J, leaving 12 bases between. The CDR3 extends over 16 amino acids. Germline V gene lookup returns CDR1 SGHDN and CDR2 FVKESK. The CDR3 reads CASSQVRDTSGNTIYF. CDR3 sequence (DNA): TGTGCCAGCAGCCAGGTCCGGGACACCTCTGGAAACACCATATATTTT.

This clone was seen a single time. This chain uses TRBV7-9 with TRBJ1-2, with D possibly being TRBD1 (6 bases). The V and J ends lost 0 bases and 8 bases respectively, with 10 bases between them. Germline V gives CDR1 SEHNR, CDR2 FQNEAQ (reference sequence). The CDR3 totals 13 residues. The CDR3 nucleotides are TGTGCCAGCAGCTTAGCGTCAGGGGACGGCTACACCTTC. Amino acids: CASSLASGDGYTF.

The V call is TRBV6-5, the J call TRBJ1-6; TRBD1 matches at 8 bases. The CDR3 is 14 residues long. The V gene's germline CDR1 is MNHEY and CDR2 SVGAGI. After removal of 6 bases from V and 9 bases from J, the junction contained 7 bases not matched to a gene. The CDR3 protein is CASRFLDRGSPLHF. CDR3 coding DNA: TGTGCCAGCAGATTTCTTGACAGGGGTTCACCCCTCCACTTT.

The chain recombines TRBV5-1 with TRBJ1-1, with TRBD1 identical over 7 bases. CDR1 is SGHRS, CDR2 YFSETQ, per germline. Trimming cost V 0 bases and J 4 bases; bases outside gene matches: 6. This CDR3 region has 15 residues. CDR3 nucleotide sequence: TGCGCCAGCAGCTTGGCAGGTCCAGGGGGCACTGAAGCTTTCTTT. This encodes CASSLAGPGGTEAFF.

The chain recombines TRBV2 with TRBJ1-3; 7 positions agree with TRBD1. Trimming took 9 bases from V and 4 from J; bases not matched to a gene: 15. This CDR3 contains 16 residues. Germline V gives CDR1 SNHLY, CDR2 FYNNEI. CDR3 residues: CARSTNQGGLGNTIYF. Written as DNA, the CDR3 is TGTGCCAGGAGTACTAACCAAGGGGGCCTCGGAAACACCATATATTTT.